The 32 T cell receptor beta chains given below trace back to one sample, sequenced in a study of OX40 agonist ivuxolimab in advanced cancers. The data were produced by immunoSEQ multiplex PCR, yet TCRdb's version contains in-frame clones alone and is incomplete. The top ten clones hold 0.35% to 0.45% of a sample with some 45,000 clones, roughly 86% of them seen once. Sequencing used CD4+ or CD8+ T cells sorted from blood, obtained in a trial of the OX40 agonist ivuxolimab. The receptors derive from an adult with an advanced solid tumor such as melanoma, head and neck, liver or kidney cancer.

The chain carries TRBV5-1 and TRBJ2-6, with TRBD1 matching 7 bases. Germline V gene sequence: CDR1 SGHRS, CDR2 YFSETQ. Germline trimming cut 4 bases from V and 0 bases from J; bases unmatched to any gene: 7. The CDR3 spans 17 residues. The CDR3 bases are TGCGCCAGCAGCCAAGGACAGGCCAGCTCTGGGGCCAACGTCCTGACTTTC. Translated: CASSQGQASSGANVLTF.

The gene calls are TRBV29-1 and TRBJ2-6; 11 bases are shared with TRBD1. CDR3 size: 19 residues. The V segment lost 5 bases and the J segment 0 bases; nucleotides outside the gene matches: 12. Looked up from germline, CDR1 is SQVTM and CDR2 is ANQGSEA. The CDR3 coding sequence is TGCAGCGTTTCATCCGGGACAGGGGGTCGGCGCTCTGGGGCCAACGTCCTGACTTTC. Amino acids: CSVSSGTGGRRSGANVLTF.

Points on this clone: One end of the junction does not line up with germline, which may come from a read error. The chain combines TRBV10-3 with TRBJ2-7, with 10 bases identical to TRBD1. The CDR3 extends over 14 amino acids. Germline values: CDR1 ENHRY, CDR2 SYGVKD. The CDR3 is CVISPATGGSEQYF. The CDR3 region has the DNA TGTGTCATCAGTCCCGCGACAGGGGGCTCCGAGCAGTACTTC.

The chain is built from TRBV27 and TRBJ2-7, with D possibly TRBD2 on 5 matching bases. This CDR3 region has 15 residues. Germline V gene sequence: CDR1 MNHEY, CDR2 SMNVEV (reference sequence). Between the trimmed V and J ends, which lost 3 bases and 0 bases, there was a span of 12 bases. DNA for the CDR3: TGTGCCAGCAGTTTTGGACTGCTCAGCTCCTACGAGCAGTACTTC. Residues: CASSFGLLSSYEQYF.

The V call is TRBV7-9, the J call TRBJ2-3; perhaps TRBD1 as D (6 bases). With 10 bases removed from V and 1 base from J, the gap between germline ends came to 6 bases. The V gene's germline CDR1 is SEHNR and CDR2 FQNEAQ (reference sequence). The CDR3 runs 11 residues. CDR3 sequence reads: CATGGTDTQYF. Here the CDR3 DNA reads TGTGCCACAGGGGGCACAGATACGCAGTATTTT.

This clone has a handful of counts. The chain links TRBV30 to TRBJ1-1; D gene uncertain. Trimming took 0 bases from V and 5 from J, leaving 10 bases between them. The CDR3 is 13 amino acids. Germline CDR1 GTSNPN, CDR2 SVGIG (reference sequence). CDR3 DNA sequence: TGTGCCTGGAGTGTACCCAGCCAAACTGAAGCTTTCTTT. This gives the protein CAWSVPSQTEAFF.

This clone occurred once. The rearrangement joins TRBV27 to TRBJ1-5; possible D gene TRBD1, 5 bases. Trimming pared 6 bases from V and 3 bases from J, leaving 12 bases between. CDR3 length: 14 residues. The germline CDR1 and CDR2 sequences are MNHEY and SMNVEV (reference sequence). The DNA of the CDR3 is TGTGCCAGCAGGTCGACAGCTTACAATCAGCCCCAGCATTTT. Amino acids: CASRSTAYNQPQHF.

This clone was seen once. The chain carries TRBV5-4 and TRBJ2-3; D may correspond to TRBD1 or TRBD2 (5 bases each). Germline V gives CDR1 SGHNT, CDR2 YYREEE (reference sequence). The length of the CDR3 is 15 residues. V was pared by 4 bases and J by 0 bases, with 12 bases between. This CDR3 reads CASSPGLGSTDTQYF. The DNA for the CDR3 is TGTGCCAGCAGCCCGGGGCTAGGGAGCACAGATACGCAGTATTTT.

The CDR3 is CASSSGERNSPLHF. The CDR3, as DNA: TGTGCCAGCAGCTCAGGGGAGAGGAATTCACCCCTCCACTTT. The chain couples TRBV11-2 to TRBJ1-6, with a possible D match to TRBD1 (6 bases). Germline V gene lookup returns CDR1 SGHAT and CDR2 FQNNGV. CDR3 length equals 14 residues. Trimming pared 4 bases from V and 7 bases from J, leaving 11 bases between.

The CDR3 DNA sequence: TGTGCCAGCAGTTACTTCGAGGGTTTGCAAGAGACCCAGTACTTC. As protein: CASSYFEGLQETQYF. The V gene is TRBV6-5, the J gene TRBJ2-5; D may be TRBD2 (5 bases). The CDR3 consists of 15 residues. CDR1 and CDR2 from the germline V gene are MNHEY and SVGAGI. Trimming took 1 base from V and 2 from J, leaving 11 bases between them.

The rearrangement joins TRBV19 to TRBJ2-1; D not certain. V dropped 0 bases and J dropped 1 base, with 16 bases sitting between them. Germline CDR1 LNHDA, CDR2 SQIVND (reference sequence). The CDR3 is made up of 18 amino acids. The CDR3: CASSIDSGLDWSYNEQFF. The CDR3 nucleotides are TGTGCCAGTAGTATAGATTCCGGCCTCGATTGGTCCTACAATGAGCAGTTCTTC.

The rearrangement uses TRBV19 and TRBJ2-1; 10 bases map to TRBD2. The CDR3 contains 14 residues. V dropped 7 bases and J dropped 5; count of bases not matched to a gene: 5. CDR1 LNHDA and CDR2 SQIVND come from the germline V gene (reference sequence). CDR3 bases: TGTGCCAGTATGACTAGCGGGTCTAACAATGAGCAGTTCTTC. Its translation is CASMTSGSNNEQFF.

Here the CDR3 reads CASSGSRRANRGSYEQYF. For the CDR3, the DNA is TGTGCCAGCAGCGGAAGTAGGAGGGCCAACCGGGGCAGCTACGAGCAGTACTTC. V is TRBV9 and J is TRBJ2-7, with D perhaps TRBD2 (6 bases). CDR1 is SGDLS and CDR2 is YYNGEE in the germline V gene. V was trimmed by 3 bases and J by 3 bases, leaving 25 bases between them. The CDR3 is made up of 18 amino acids.

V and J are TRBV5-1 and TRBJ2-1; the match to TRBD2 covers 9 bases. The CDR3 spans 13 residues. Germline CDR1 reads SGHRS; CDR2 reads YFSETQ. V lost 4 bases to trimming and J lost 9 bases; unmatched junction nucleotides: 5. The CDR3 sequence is CASSPAGGGEQFF. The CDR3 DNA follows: TGCGCCAGCAGCCCAGCGGGGGGTGGTGAGCAGTTCTTC.

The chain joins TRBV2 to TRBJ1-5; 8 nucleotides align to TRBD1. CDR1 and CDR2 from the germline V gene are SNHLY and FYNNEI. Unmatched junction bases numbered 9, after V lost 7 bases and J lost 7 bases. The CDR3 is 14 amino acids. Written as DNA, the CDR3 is TGTGCCAGCACCGGACAGGGAACGGAACAGCCCCAGCATTTT. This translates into CASTGQGTEQPQHF.

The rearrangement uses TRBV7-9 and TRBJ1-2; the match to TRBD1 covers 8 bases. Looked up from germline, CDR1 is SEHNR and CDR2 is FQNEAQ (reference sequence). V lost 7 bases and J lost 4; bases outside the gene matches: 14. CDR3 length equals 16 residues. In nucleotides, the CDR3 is TGTGCCAGCAACCCAGGGGGCCGCGGTGATTTCTATGGCTACACCTTC. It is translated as CASNPGGRGDFYGYTF.

The CDR3 DNA sequence: TGTGCCAGCAGTTTACCCTCAGGGCCAGATACGCAGTATTTT. It encodes CASSLPSGPDTQYF. The rearrangement joins TRBV28 to TRBJ2-3; D might be TRBD1 (5 bases). V lost 2 bases to trimming and J lost 4 bases, with 10 bases between them. The CDR3 sequence is 14 residues long. Germline CDR1 is MDHEN and CDR2 is SYDVKM.

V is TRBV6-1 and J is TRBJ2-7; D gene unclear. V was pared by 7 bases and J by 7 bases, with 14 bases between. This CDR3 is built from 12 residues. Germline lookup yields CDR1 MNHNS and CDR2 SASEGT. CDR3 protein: CASTGVPREQYF. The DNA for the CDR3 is TGTGCCAGCACGGGCGTTCCGCGGGAGCAGTACTTC.

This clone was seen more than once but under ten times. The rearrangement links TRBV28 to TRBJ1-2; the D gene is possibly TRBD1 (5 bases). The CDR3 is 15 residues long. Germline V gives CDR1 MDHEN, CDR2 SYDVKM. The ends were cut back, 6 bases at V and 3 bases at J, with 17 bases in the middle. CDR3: CASRPRPTVDYGYTF. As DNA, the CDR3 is TGTGCCAGCAGACCCCGCCCGACAGTGGACTATGGCTACACCTTC.

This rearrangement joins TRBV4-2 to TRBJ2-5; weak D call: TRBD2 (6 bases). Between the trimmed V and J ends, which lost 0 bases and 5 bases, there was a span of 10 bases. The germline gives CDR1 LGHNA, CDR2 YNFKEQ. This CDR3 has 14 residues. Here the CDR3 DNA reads TGTGCCAGCAGCCAAGATTGGCTAGCGGAGACCCAGTACTTC. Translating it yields CASSQDWLAETQYF.

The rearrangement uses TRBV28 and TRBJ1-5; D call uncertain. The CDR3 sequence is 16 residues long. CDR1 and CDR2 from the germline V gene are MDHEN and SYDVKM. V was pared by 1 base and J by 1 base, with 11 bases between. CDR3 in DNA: TGTGCCAGCAGTTTATATTGGGAATTGAGCAATCAGCCCCAGCATTTT. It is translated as CASSLYWELSNQPQHF.

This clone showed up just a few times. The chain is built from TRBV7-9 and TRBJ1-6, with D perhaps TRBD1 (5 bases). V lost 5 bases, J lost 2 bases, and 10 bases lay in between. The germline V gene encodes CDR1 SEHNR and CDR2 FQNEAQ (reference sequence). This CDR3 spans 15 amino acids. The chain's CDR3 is CASSPRETYNSPLHF. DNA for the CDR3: TGTGCCAGCAGCCCCAGGGAGACCTATAATTCACCCCTCCACTTT.

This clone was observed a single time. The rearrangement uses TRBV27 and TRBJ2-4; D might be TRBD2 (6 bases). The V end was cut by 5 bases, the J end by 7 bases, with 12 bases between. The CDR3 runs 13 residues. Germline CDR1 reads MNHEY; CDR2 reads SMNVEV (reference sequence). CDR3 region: CASSPPGVNIQYF. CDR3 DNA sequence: TGTGCCAGCAGTCCCCCGGGGGTTAACATTCAGTACTTC.

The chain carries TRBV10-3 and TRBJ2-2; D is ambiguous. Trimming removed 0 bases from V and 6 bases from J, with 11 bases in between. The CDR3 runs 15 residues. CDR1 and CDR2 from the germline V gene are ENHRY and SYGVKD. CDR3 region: CAISESGSPSGELFF. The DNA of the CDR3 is TGTGCCATCAGTGAGTCCGGCAGCCCCTCCGGGGAGCTGTTTTTT.

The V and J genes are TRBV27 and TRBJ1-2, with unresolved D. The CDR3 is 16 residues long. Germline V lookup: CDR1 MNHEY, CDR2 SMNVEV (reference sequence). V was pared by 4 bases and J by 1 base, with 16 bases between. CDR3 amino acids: CASSSLSWGSNYGYTF. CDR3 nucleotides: TGTGCCAGCAGTTCCCTTTCGTGGGGAAGTAACTATGGCTACACCTTC.

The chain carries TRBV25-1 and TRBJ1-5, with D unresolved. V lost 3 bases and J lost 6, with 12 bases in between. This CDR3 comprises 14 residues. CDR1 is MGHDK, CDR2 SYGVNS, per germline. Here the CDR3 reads CASSEAGRGQPQHF. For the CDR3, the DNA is TGTGCCAGCAGTGAGGCCGGGAGAGGTCAGCCCCAGCATTTT.

The CDR3: CASSVDQGPYGYTF. CDR3 in DNA: TGTGCCAGCAGCGTAGATCAGGGTCCCTATGGCTACACCTTC. The chain joins TRBV9 to TRBJ1-2; tentative D call: TRBD1 (5 bases). Germline-derived CDR1 and CDR2 are SGDLS and YYNGEE. This CDR3 has 14 residues. V was shortened by 0 bases and J by 4 bases, with 10 bases between the two germline ends.

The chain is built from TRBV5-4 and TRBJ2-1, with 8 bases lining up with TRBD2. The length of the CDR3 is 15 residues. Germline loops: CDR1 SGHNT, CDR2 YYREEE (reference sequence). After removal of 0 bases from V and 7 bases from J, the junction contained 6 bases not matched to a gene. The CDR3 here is CASSLGLASWNEQFF. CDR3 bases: TGTGCCAGCAGCTTGGGACTAGCGTCTTGGAATGAGCAGTTCTTC.

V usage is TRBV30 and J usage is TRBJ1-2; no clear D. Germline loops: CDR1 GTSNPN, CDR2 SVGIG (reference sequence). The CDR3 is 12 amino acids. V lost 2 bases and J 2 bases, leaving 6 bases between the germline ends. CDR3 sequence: CAWSSGNYGYTF. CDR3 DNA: TGTGCCTGGAGTTCAGGCAACTATGGCTACACCTTC.

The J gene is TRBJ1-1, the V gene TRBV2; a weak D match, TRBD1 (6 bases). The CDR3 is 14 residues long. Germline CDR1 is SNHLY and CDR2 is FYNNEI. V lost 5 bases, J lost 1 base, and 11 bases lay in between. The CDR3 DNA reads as TGTGCCAGCAGTACTAAAGGGGGGAACACTGAAGCTTTCTTT. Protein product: CASSTKGGNTEAFF. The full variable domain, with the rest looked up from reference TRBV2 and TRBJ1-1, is EPEVTQTPSHQVTQMGQEVILRCVPISNHLYFYWYRQILGQKVEFLVSFYNNEISEKSEIFDDQFSVERPDGSNFTLKIRSTKLEDSAMYFCASSTKGGNTEAFFGQGTRLTVV.

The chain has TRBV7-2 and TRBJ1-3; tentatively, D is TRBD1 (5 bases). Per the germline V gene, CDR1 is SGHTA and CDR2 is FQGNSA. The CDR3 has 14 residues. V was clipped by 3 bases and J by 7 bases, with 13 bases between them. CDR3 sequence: CASSFGQGWNTIYF. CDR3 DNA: TGTGCCAGCAGCTTCGGACAAGGTTGGAACACCATATATTTT. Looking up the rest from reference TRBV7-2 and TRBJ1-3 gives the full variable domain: GAGVSQSPSNKVTEKGKDVELRCDPISGHTALYWYRQSLGQGLEFLIYFQGNSAPDKSGLPSDRFSAERTGGSVSTLTIQRTQQEDSAVYLCASSFGQGWNTIYFGEGSWLTVV.

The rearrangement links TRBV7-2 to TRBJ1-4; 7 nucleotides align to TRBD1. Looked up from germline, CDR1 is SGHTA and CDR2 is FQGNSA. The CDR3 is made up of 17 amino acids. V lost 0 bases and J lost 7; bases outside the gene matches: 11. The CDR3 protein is CASSLASYRGWGEKLFF. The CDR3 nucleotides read TGTGCCAGCAGCTTAGCCTCCTACAGGGGATGGGGTGAAAAACTGTTTTTT.